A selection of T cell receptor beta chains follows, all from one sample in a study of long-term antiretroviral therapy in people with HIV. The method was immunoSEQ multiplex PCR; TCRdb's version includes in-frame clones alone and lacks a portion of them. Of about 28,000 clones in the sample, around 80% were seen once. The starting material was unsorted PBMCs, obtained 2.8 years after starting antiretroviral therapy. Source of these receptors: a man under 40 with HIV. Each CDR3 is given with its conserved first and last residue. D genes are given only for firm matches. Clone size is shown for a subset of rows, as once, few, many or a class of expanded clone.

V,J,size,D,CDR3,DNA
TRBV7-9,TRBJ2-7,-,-,CASSLEGIWNAYEQYF,TGTGCCAGCAGCTTGGAGGGGATTTGGAACGCCTACGAGCAGTACTTC
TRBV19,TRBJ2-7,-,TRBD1,CASSIGQGAYEQYF,TGTGCCAGTAGTATTGGACAGGGGGCCTACGAGCAGTACTTC
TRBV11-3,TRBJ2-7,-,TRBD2,CASSRDGGAGEQYF,TGTGCCAGCAGCCGAGACGGGGGGGCTGGCGAGCAGTACTTC
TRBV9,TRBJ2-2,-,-,CASSVTGANTGELFF,TGTGCCAGCAGCGTAACGGGCGCGAACACCGGGGAGCTGTTTTTT
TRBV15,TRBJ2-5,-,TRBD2,CATRGGAAQETQYF,TGTGCCACCCGGGGGGGGGCAGCCCAAGAGACCCAGTACTTC
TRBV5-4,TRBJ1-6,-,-,CASTVKGGQNSPLHF,TGTGCCAGCACCGTAAAAGGGGGGCAAAATTCACCCCTCCACTTT
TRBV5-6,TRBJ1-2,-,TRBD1,CASSFRGQNYGYTF,TGTGCCAGCAGCTTTAGGGGGCAGAACTATGGCTACACCTTC
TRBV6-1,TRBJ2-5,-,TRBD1,CASSENRGLYETQYF,TGTGCCAGCAGTGAGAACAGGGGGCTCTACGAGACCCAGTACTTC
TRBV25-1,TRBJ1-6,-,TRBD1,CASKSGGNYSPLHF,TGTGCCAGCAAATCAGGGGGCAACTATTCACCCCTCCACTTT
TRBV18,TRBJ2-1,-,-,CASSLDRGYNEQFF,TGTGCCAGCTCACTTGACAGAGGCTACAATGAGCAGTTCTTC
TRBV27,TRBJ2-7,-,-,CASRLGQYYEQYF,TGTGCCAGCAGGCTCGGACAGTACTACGAGCAGTACTTC
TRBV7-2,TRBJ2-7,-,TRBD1,CASSRDRSYEQYF,TGTGCCAGCAGCCGGGACAGATCCTACGAGCAGTACTTC
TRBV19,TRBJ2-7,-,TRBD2,CASNPSGSSYEQYF,TGTGCCAGTAACCCGAGCGGGAGCTCCTACGAGCAGTACTTC
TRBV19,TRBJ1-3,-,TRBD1,CASNRDRGPGNTIYF,TGTGCCAGTAACCGAGACAGGGGACCTGGAAACACCATATATTTT
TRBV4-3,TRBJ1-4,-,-,CASSQDPRGGAIEKLFF,TGCGCCAGCAGCCAAGACCCCCGGGGGGGGGCGATTGAAAAACTGTTTTTT
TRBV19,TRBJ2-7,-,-,CASTDSGRKGYEQYF,TGTGCCAGTACCGATTCGGGCCGGAAAGGATACGAGCAGTACTTC
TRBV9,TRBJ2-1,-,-,CASSEGSSYNEQFF,TGTGCCAGCAGCGAAGGGAGCTCCTACAATGAGCAGTTCTTC
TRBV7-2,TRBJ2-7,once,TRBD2,CASSLVGVSTSGRSYEQYF,TGTGCCAGCAGCTTAGTCGGGGTCTCTACTAGCGGCCGCTCCTACGAGCAGTACTTC
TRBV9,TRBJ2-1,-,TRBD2,CASSGAGVAYNEQFF,TGTGCCAGCAGCGGAGCGGGAGTGGCCTACAATGAGCAGTTCTTC
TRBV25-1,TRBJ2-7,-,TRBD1,CASTGLRQGSEQYF,TGTGCCAGCACTGGGCTTAGACAGGGAAGCGAGCAGTACTTC
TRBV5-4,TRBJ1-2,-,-,CASRTGTSGTYGYTF,TGTGCCAGCAGAACGGGGACATCGGGGACCTATGGCTACACCTTC
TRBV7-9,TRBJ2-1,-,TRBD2,CASSLARAASGGGEQFF,TGTGCCAGCAGCTTAGCAAGAGCGGCTAGCGGGGGGGGTGAGCAGTTCTTC
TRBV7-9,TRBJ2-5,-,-,CASSLGGVRETQYF,TGTGCCAGCAGCTTAGGCGGGGTCCGAGAGACCCAGTACTTC
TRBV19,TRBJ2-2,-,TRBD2,CASLGLAGRSNTGELFF,TGTGCCAGTTTAGGACTAGCGGGAAGGAGCAACACCGGGGAGCTGTTTTTT
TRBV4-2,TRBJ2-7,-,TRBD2,CASSQGPAGTYEQYF,TGTGCCAGCAGCCAAGGGCCAGCGGGGACCTACGAGCAGTACTTC
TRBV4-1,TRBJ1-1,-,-,CASSQGADLRDTEAFF,TGCGCCAGCAGCCAAGGTGCTGACCTGCGAGACACTGAAGCTTTCTTT
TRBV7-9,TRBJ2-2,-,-,CASSLVGRGTGELFF,TGTGCCAGCAGCTTAGTTGGGCGTGGCACCGGGGAGCTGTTTTTT
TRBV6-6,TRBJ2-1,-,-,CASTASNEQFF,TGTGCCAGCACCGCAAGTAATGAGCAGTTCTTC
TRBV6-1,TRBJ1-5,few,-,CASRRTDINQPQHF,TGTGCCAGCAGGAGGACGGACATCAATCAGCCCCAGCATTTT
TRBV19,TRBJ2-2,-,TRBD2,CASSIYGGGRSTGELFF,TGTGCCAGTAGTATATATGGCGGGGGGCGTAGCACCGGGGAGCTGTTTTTT
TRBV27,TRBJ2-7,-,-,CASSLSFSTRRYEQYF,TGTGCCAGCAGTTTATCCTTTTCAACGAGGAGGTACGAGCAGTACTTC
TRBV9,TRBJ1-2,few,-,CASSVGVGSAGYTF,TGTGCCAGCAGCGTAGGAGTAGGCTCCGCTGGCTACACCTTC
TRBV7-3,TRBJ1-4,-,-,CASSPGGGDEKLFF,TGTGCCAGCAGCCCCGGGGGGGGAGACGAAAAACTGTTTTTT
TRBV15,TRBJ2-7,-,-,CATSYDRTNSYEQYF,TGTGCCACCAGTTATGACAGGACAAACTCCTACGAGCAGTACTTC
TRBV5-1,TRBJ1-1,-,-,CASSLRGDTEAFF,TGCGCCAGCAGCTTGAGGGGGGACACTGAAGCTTTCTTT
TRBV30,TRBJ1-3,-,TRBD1,CAWTWDRPSSGNTIYF,TGTGCCTGGACGTGGGACAGGCCATCCTCTGGAAACACCATATATTTT
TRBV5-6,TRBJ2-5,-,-,CASQSGLEPFKETQYF,TGTGCCAGCCAGTCAGGTCTGGAACCCTTTAAAGAGACCCAGTACTTC
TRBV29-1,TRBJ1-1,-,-,CSVGENTEAFF,TGCAGCGTTGGGGAGAACACTGAAGCTTTCTTT
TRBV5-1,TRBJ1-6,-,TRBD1,CASSSSTGTGVFSPLHF,TGCGCCAGCAGCTCATCAACCGGGACAGGGGTCTTTTCACCCCTCCACTTT
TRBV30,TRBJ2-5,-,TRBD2,CAWSLVAGQQETQYF,TGTGCCTGGAGTTTGGTAGCGGGACAACAAGAGACCCAGTACTTC
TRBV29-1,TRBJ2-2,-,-,CSVEKQENTGELFF,TGCAGCGTTGAAAAACAGGAGAACACCGGGGAGCTGTTTTTT
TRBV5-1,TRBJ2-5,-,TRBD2,CASSSAGGPSGTQYF,TGCGCCAGCAGCTCAGCGGGAGGGCCCTCTGGTACCCAGTACTTC
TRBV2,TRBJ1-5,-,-,CASSGIGRGGNQPQHF,TGTGCCAGCAGTGGAATAGGCAGGGGCGGCAATCAGCCCCAGCATTTT
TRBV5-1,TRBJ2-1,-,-,CASSSFGGRNDNEQFF,TGCGCCAGCAGCTCGTTTGGTGGACGGAATGACAATGAGCAGTTCTTC
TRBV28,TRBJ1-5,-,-,CASRIPVGRGWNQPQHF,TGTGCCAGCAGAATCCCGGTCGGACGGGGGTGGAATCAGCCCCAGCATTTT
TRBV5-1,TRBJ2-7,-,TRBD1,CASSPGQGAAYEQYF,TGCGCCAGCAGCCCGGGACAGGGAGCGGCCTACGAGCAGTACTTC
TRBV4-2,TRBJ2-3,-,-,CASSQDRVGVGTQYF,TGTGCCAGCAGCCAAGATCGTGTGGGTGTCGGTACGCAGTATTTT
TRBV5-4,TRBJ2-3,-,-,CASSQRGFTDTQYF,TGTGCCAGCAGCCAAAGGGGGTTCACAGATACGCAGTATTTT
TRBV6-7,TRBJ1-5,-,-,CASSFRRNQPQHF,TGTGCCAGCAGTTTCCGACGCAATCAGCCCCAGCATTTT
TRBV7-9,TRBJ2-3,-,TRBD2,CASSPGGGQRTDTQYF,TGTGCCAGCAGCCCCGGGGGGGGCCAGCGCACAGATACGCAGTATTTT
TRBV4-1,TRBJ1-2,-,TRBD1,CASSQSRQGSNYGYTF,TGCGCCAGCAGCCAAAGTCGACAGGGGAGCAACTATGGCTACACCTTC
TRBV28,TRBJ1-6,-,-,CASSFTGSNSPLHF,TGTGCCAGCAGTTTTACAGGGAGTAATTCACCCCTCCACTTT
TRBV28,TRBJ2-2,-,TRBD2,CASSPTSGSTGELFF,TGTGCCAGCAGTCCAACTAGCGGAAGCACCGGGGAGCTGTTTTTT
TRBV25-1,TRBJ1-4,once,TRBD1,CASSERQGPNEKLFF,TGTGCCAGCAGTGAAAGACAGGGACCTAATGAAAAACTGTTTTTT